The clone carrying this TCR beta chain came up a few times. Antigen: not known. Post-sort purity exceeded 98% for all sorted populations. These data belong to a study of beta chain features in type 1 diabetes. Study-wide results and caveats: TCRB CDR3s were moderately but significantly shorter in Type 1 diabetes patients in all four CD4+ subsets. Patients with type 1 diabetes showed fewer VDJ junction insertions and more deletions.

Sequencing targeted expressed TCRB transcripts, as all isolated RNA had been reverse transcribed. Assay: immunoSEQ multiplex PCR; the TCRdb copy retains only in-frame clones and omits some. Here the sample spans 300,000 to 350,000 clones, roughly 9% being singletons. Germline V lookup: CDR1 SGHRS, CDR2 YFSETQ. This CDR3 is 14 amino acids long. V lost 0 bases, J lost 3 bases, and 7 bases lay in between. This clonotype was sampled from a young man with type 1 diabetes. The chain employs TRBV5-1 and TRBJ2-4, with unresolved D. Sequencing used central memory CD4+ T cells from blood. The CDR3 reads CASSLARVKNIQYF. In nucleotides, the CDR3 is TGCGCCAGCAGCTTGGCAAGGGTCAAAAACATTCAGTACTTC.